This T cell receptor (beta chain) originates from a study of blood T cells in healthy people across ages. Study-wide background: When template switching was applied, about one barcoded beta molecule was captured per two T cells.

Primers used in a second PCR of about 7 to 11 cycles were a sample-barcoded 5' primer and a J-beta primer mix. The study obtained at least 3 million CDR3-containing paired-end reads from every sample. MiXCR was run by TCRdb on the 5' RACE reads, yielding one entry per CDR3 protein. The data hold 1,500,000 or so distinct CDR3 sequences, with approximately 39% observed a single time. V gave up 5 bases and J gave up 12 bases; unmatched junction bases: 9. Germline CDR1 and CDR2: SGHVS and FNYEAQ. This CDR3 contains 13 residues. Study results and caveats: A strong correlation between TCR beta diversity and naive T cell percentage was seen.

Worth noting for this clonotype: Antigen: not known.

The sequence was collected from a woman aged 18-29 years in good health. The chain links TRBV7-6 to TRBJ2-7; 11 bases are a match to TRBD2. Input material: blood. For the CDR3, the DNA is TGTGCCAGCAGCCCTACTAGACTAGCGGGGCTGTACTTC. It encodes CASSPTRLAGLYF.